The T cell receptor (beta chain) described here comes from a study of cytomegalovirus exposure and HLA in healthy donors. It was with 60 Vbeta and 13 Jbeta primers that the PCR ran. Method: immunoSEQ multiplex PCR; TCRdb's copy keeps in-frame clones and lacks some. The table lists 150,000 to 200,000 clones, roughly four fifths of them singletons, with about 1% in the top ten. In its sample, this clone was seen once. The CDR3 totals 17 residues. Germline CDR1 reads MDHEN; CDR2 reads SYDVKM. Germline trimming cut 4 bases from V and 1 base from J; bases unmatched to any gene: 5. The sample comprised PBMCs. The sequence was collected from a woman aged 40-49 years in good health and CMV-seronegative. The J gene is TRBJ2-3, the V gene TRBV28, with TRBD2 matching 13 bases. The CDR3 bases are TGTGCCAGCAGTTCCTCAGGACTAGCGGGAGGCACAGATACGCAGTATTTT. Amino acid sequence: CASSSSGLAGGTDTQYF.